The 26 T cell receptor beta chains reported below all come from one sample, sequenced in a study of CD8+CD57+ T cells in acquired aplastic anemia. TCR beta VDJ and CDR3 profiles were obtained from a genomic DNA template. MiXCR, run by TCRdb on the reads, gives a single entry per CDR3 protein. The repertoire holds about 160,000 distinct CDR3 sequences, with 47% as singletons. CD8+CD57+ cell expansion, shown by flow cytometry, had occurred in the patients selected for sequencing. Input material: sorted CD4+, CD8+, or CD8+CD57+ T cells (not recorded which) from PBMCs. Receptors were obtained from a human donor with aplastic anemia.

This chain connects TRBV10-3 to TRBJ1-3; possible D gene TRBD1, 5 bases. This CDR3 has 14 amino acids. V was cut by 4 bases and J by 1 base, with 8 bases left in between. Germline V gene sequence: CDR1 ENHRY, CDR2 SYGVKD. The CDR3 sequence is CAISGDGSGNTIYF. Written as DNA, the CDR3 is TGTGCCATCAGTGGGGACGGGTCTGGAAACACCATATATTTT.

The gene calls are TRBV24-1 and TRBJ2-1; 7 bases agree with TRBD2. CDR1 KGHDR and CDR2 SFDVKD come from the germline V gene. V shed 4 bases, J shed 6 bases, and the junction held 8 bases outside the gene matches. The CDR3 contains 15 residues. The CDR3 DNA sequence: TGTGCCACCAGTGACCCTAGCGGACTGTGCAATGAGCAGTTCTTC. Translating gives CATSDPSGLCNEQFF.

The rearrangement links TRBV7-9 to TRBJ1-1; D not certain. Deletions cut 1 base from V and 8 bases from J, with 11 bases between. Germline loops: CDR1 SEHNR, CDR2 FQNEAQ (reference sequence). The CDR3 totals 13 residues. As DNA, the CDR3 is TGTGCCAGCAGCTTAGTTGCGGGTATGGAAGCTTTCTTT. Its translation: CASSLVAGMEAFF.

The gene calls are TRBV29-1 and TRBJ1-1; TRBD1 agrees at 8 bases. Trimming removed 6 bases from V and 4 bases from J; junction bases left unmatched: 4. This CDR3 has 12 amino acids. Germline V gene data show CDR1 as SQVTM and CDR2 as ANQGSEA. The DNA for the CDR3 is TGCAGCGTCGGACAGGGAGCCACTGAAGCTTTCTTT. It codes for CSVGQGATEAFF.

This clonotype was observed at least ten times. The chain links TRBV5-4 to TRBJ1-1; no firm D call. The CDR3 extends over 16 amino acids. From germline, CDR1 is SGHNT and CDR2 YYREEE (reference sequence). Trimming pared 1 base from V and 4 bases from J, leaving 17 bases between. CDR3 amino acids: CASSLRAGRGSTEAFF. The CDR3 bases are TGTGCCAGCAGCTTGAGGGCGGGCCGAGGGAGCACTGAAGCTTTCTTT.

To note about this clonotype: Being one base from a much bigger clone, this may be a read error. Written as DNA, the CDR3 is TGCGCCAGCAGCTTTTTTGGTTGGGATACGCGGTATTTT. It yields the protein CASSFFGWDTRYF. The chain combines TRBV5-1 with TRBJ2-3; D remains ambiguous. The length of the CDR3 is 13 residues. Germline CDR1 reads SGHRS; CDR2 reads YFSETQ.

V usage is TRBV4-2 and J usage is TRBJ2-1; no reliable D call. The CDR3 is 16 residues long. The V and J ends lost 1 base and 0 bases respectively, with 10 bases between them. Per germline, CDR1 LGHNA and CDR2 YNFKEQ. The CDR3 region is CASSQVAESSYNEQFF. The CDR3 DNA is TGTGCCAGCAGCCAAGTTGCGGAGAGCTCCTACAATGAGCAGTTCTTC.

The chain is built from TRBV25-1 and TRBJ2-2; a weak D match, TRBD2 (6 bases). Germline V gene sequence: CDR1 MGHDK, CDR2 SYGVNS. The CDR3 loop spans 13 amino acids. Trimming shortened V by 5 bases and J by 5 bases, and 9 bases separated the two germline ends. CDR3 coding DNA: TGTGCCAGCAGTACGGGGAGGACCGGGGAGCTGTTTTTT. It encodes CASSTGRTGELFF. Variable domain in full (rest from reference TRBV25-1 and TRBJ2-2): EADIYQTPRYLVIGTGKKITLECSQTMGHDKMYWYQQDPGMELHLIHYSYGVNSTEKGDLSSESTVSRIRTEHFPLTLESARPSHTSQYLCASSTGRTGELFFGEGSRLTVL.

The chain links TRBV10-3 to TRBJ1-2; 9 bases line up with TRBD1. The CDR3 runs 14 residues. Germline loops: CDR1 ENHRY, CDR2 SYGVKD. The ends lost 3 bases at V and 7 bases at J; junction bases unmatched: 6. CDR3 amino acids: CAISDGTGSGGYTF. In nucleotides, the CDR3 is TGTGCCATCAGTGATGGGACAGGGTCGGGTGGCTACACCTTC.

CDR3: CSVEAGRRNIQYF. The CDR3 DNA reads TGCAGCGTTGAGGCAGGGCGCAGAAACATTCAGTACTTC. V and J are TRBV29-1 and TRBJ2-4, with a tentative D call TRBD1 (5 bases). V lost 3 bases, J lost 6 bases, and 12 bases lay in between. The CDR3 runs 13 residues. Germline CDR1 SQVTM, CDR2 ANQGSEA.

The CDR3 protein is CSVVGAEGFEQYF. CDR3 sequence (DNA): TGCAGCGTTGTAGGGGCAGAGGGGTTTGAGCAGTACTTC. J is TRBJ2-7 and V is TRBV29-1; the D call may be TRBD1 or TRBD2 (5 bases each). CDR3 length: 13 residues. CDR1 is SQVTM, CDR2 ANQGSEA, per germline. The V gene lost 4 bases and the J gene lost 7 bases, with 17 bases spanning the gap.

This chain uses TRBV7-6 with TRBJ1-2, with unresolved D. Germline lookup yields CDR1 SGHVS and CDR2 FNYEAQ. Deletions cut 5 bases from V and 6 bases from J, with 19 bases between. The CDR3 length is 15 residues. The CDR3, as DNA: TGTGCCAGCAGCGGAACAATACTCGGGCAGGATGGCTACACCTTC. It is translated as CASSGTILGQDGYTF.

This clonotype occurred a few times. A much larger clone differs from this one at a single base, so this may be a read error. This rearrangement joins TRBV20-1 to TRBJ2-5; possible D gene TRBD2, 5 bases. The CDR3 is made up of 13 amino acids. V shed 7 bases and J shed 5 bases, with 17 bases lying between them. The germline CDR1 and CDR2 sequences are DFQATT and SNEGSKA (reference sequence). This CDR3 reads CSVPRRIGETQYF. CDR3 DNA sequence: TGCAGTGTTCCCCGGAGGATTGGGGAGACCCAGTACTTC.

The chain carries TRBV30 and TRBJ1-6, with 8 bases identical to TRBD1. The CDR3 totals 16 residues. V gave up 2 bases and J gave up 6 bases; unmatched junction bases: 9. In germline, CDR1 is GTSNPN, CDR2 SVGIG (reference sequence). The CDR3 DNA reads TGTGCCTGGAGTACTGACAGGGGCGCTCTTAATTCACCCCTCCACTTT. Its translation: CAWSTDRGALNSPLHF.

A note on this clonotype: The CDR3 end shows no conserved phenylalanine or tryptophan, and so a read error is likely. The rearrangement uses TRBV12-3 or TRBV12-4 and TRBJ1-1, with D maybe TRBD1 (6 bases). The CDR3 is 12 residues long. CDR3 loop: CASSFRQAEAFS. In nucleotides, the CDR3 is TGTGCCAGCAGTTTCCGACAGGCTGAGGCTTTCTCT.

This clonotype turned up a few times. The chain employs TRBV10-2 and TRBJ2-7; 8 bases are a match to TRBD1. This CDR3 is 14 amino acids long. Germline CDR1 WSHSY, CDR2 SAAADI. V trimming: 6 bases; J trimming: 4 bases; junction bases outside the gene matches: 8. This chain's CDR3 is CASREDRAGYEQYF. The DNA for the CDR3 is TGCGCCAGCAGAGAGGACAGGGCCGGTTACGAGCAGTACTTC.

This clonotype was picked up many times. The chain is built from TRBV6-2 or TRBV6-3 and TRBJ2-7; the D is unclear. V lost 1 base and J 0 bases, leaving 7 bases between the germline ends. CDR3 length: 14 amino acids. Germline CDR1 is MNHEY and CDR2 is SVGEGT. CDR3 sequence (DNA): TGTGCCAGCAGTTACTTTGGGGTCTCCTACGAGCAGTACTTC. It specifies CASSYFGVSYEQYF.

This clonotype has ten or more counts. V and J are TRBV7-3 and TRBJ2-6; D unresolved. From germline, CDR1 is SGHTA and CDR2 FQGTGA. The CDR3 is made up of 15 amino acids. With 0 bases removed from V and 2 bases from J, the gap between germline ends came to 5 bases. In nucleotides, the CDR3 is TGTGCCAGCAGCTTAACAGGAACTGGGGCCAACGTCCTGACTTTC. It is translated as CASSLTGTGANVLTF.

The J gene is TRBJ2-1, the V gene TRBV15; D is perhaps TRBD1 (6 bases). The CDR3 covers 14 residues. V lost 5 bases, J lost 14 bases, and 22 bases lay in between. Germline CDR1 and CDR2: LNHNV and YYDKDF (reference sequence). CDR3 amino acids: CATSPRQEAAYKFF. CDR3 bases: TGTGCCACCAGCCCCCGACAGGAGGCCGCGTATAAGTTCTTC.

This clonotype has just a few counts. This chain links TRBV6-2 or TRBV6-3 with TRBJ2-1; TRBD2 might be the D (6 bases). The CDR3 totals 16 residues. V lost 4 bases and J 3 bases, leaving 16 bases between the germline ends. Germline V gene data show CDR1 as MNHEY and CDR2 as SVGEGT. The CDR3 spells CASSSPGGVRYNEQFF. The CDR3 region has the DNA TGTGCCAGCAGTTCTCCAGGCGGGGTCCGCTACAATGAGCAGTTCTTC.

This clonotype was counted between two and nine times. The genes are TRBV6-4 and TRBJ2-1; 10 bases map to TRBD2. The CDR3 totals 16 residues. Per germline, CDR1 MRHNA and CDR2 SNTAGT. Unmatched junction bases numbered 9, after V lost 2 bases and J lost 8 bases. This CDR3 is CASSDGVAGGIDEQFF. DNA for the CDR3: TGTGCCAGCAGTGACGGTGTAGCGGGAGGTATCGATGAGCAGTTCTTC.

The chain is built from TRBV7-6 and TRBJ1-6; D is undetermined. Trimming removed 0 bases at V and 18 bases at J, with 9 bases between. The germline V gene encodes CDR1 SGHVS and CDR2 FNYEAQ. The CDR3 consists of 11 residues. Here the CDR3 reads CASSLALRTHF. The CDR3, as DNA: TGTGCCAGCAGCTTAGCGCTACGGACCCACTTT.

In this sample, this clonotype turned up a few times. The V gene is TRBV19, the J gene TRBJ1-1; the match to TRBD1 covers 9 bases. There are 14 residues in the CDR3. Germline values: CDR1 LNHDA, CDR2 SQIVND (reference sequence). The ends lost 5 bases at V and 4 bases at J; junction bases unmatched: 5. The DNA for the CDR3 is TGTGCCAGTAGTCTACAGGGGGCCGGCACTGAAGCTTTCTTT. It yields the protein CASSLQGAGTEAFF.

V is TRBV14 and J is TRBJ1-6, with D uncertain. Looked up from germline, CDR1 is SGHDN and CDR2 is FVKESK. Trimming removed 1 base from V and 16 bases from J, with 17 bases in between. This CDR3 region has 14 residues. The CDR3 reads CASSQVEGRRALHF. The CDR3 DNA reads TGTGCCAGCAGCCAAGTTGAGGGCCGGCGGGCTCTCCACTTT.

Concerning this clonotype itself: It may be a read error: a sequence one base away is much more abundant. V and J are TRBV5-1 and TRBJ2-1, with D perhaps TRBD1 (5 bases). Per germline, CDR1 SGHRS and CDR2 YFSETQ. This CDR3 comprises 12 residues. This CDR3 is CASSPQGNEQVF. CDR3 coding DNA: TGCGCCAGCAGCCCCCAGGGTAATGAGCAGGTCTTC.

This clonotype was counted at least ten times. In DNA, the CDR3 is TGTGCCAGCAGCTCGTCGAAGGACATGCATGGCTACACCTTC. This codes for CASSSSKDMHGYTF. The rearrangement joins TRBV5-6 to TRBJ1-2; TRBD1 might be the D (5 bases). The CDR3 extends over 14 amino acids. Germline loops: CDR1 SGHDT, CDR2 YYEEEE. V was pared by 3 bases and J by 6 bases, with 15 bases between.